This TCR beta chain was obtained from a study of cytotoxic CD8 clonotypes in ibrutinib-treated CLL. Assay: immunoSEQ multiplex PCR; the TCRdb copy retains only in-frame clones and omits some. The data show approximately 100,000 clones, 70% to 85% seen once. Germline CDR1 reads MDHEN; CDR2 reads SYDVKM. V dropped 6 bases and J dropped 5; count of bases not matched to a gene: 5. This CDR3 contains 13 residues. The chain carries TRBV28 and TRBJ1-1, with 8 bases identical to TRBD1. The TCR comes from a human donor with chronic lymphocytic leukemia. Here the sequenced sample was PBMCs, taken after 12 months of ibrutinib treatment. The CDR3 is CASREQGGTEAFF. The CDR3, as DNA: TGTGCCAGCAGGGAACAGGGGGGAACTGAAGCTTTCTTT.